Listed below are T cell receptor beta chains from one sample, sequenced in a study of T-cell memory formation after mild COVID-19. Each CDR3 protein gets one entry after TCRdb re-called the 5' RACE reads with MiXCR. This sample has under 300,000 distinct CDR3 sequences, with around 8% found just once. The material sequenced was PBMCs or a T cell subset sorted from them (not recorded which). The source is a man aged 18 to 30 who had mild COVID-19 (a few samples of this study predate the infection). Cell type and time point are not known. CDR3s include the opening cysteine and the closing phenylalanine or tryptophan. Each record gives: J gene, V gene, CDR3 protein.

>TRBJ2-1|TRBV2
CASRGDRGAYNEQFF
>TRBJ2-7|TRBV12-3/TRBV12-4
CASSPQGALDEQYF
>TRBJ2-7|TRBV5-1
CASSLGGSREQYF
>TRBJ1-2|TRBV27
CASSLSQTGFNGYTF
>TRBJ1-1|TRBV7-2
CASSESRVSYTEAFF
>TRBJ1-1|TRBV25-1
CASSESGGATEAFF
>TRBJ2-5|TRBV3-1
CASSHFFGAGEETQYF
>TRBJ2-3|TRBV18
CASSPLDPRTDTQYF
>TRBJ1-4|TRBV5-8
CASSSGNRGSPEKLFF
>TRBJ1-5|TRBV7-9
CASSSTRGNQPQHF